This T cell receptor beta chain was captured by sequencing in a study of siplizumab effects on memory and regulatory T cells. Assay: immunoSEQ multiplex PCR; the TCRdb copy retains only in-frame clones and omits some. The sample holds roughly 120,000 clones, 92% seen once. Study-level points and caveats: Just a small share of alloreactive clones was traced back to unstimulated subsets. Both greater diversity than memory cells and a major contribution to the alloresponse seemed to characterize naive T cells.

V shed 5 bases and J shed 3 bases, with 19 bases lying between them. Germline V gives CDR1 SGHNT, CDR2 YYREEE (reference sequence). The CDR3 contains 16 residues. This clone occurred once. What it binds is not known. Sequenced sample: Tregs sorted from blood. This chain uses TRBV5-4 with TRBJ2-3; D possibly corresponds to TRBD1 (7 bases). The receptor was isolated from a human donor in good health. In DNA, the CDR3 is TGTGCCAGCAGAGGGGGGAGTAGACAGGGAACAGATACGCAGTATTTT. It translates to CASRGGSRQGTDTQYF.